This T cell receptor (beta chain) was identified during a study of cytomegalovirus exposure and HLA in healthy donors. About the study: An analysis done earlier identified roughly 120 million unique TCR beta sequences from 190 million or so T cells. Study results and caveats: HLA restriction was apparent for most CMV-associated TCR beta chains in a later analysis. According to reports, the classifier identified cytomegalovirus status with high specificity and sensitivity. In most subjects, TCR beta sequences reportedly gave accurate predictions of HLA-A and HLA-B alleles.

Germline loops: CDR1 MNHNY, CDR2 SVGAGI (reference sequence). CDR3 length: 12 amino acids. The germline V and J ends were trimmed by 6 bases and 4 bases, with 8 bases remaining between them. For this clone: The antigen is not known.

Researchers ran the PCR with 60 Vbeta and 13 Jbeta primers. The repertoire was sequenced with immunoSEQ multiplex PCR; TCRdb's copy has only in-frame clones and lacks some. The table shows under 150,000 clones, with approximately 80% occurring only once. The sequence came from a woman aged 40 to 50 in good health and CMV-seropositive. V gene TRBV6-6 combines with J gene TRBJ2-3; unclear D gene. Sequencing was carried out using PBMCs. DNA of the CDR3: TGTGCCAGCAGATCCTCCCCAGATACGCAGTATTTT. Its translation: CASRSSPDTQYF.